The 22 T cell receptor beta chains reported below all come from one sample, sequenced in a study of cytomegalovirus exposure and HLA in healthy donors. Primers for the PCR totalled 60 Vbeta and 13 Jbeta. TCRdb's copy holds only in-frame clones and misses some; the assay was immunoSEQ multiplex PCR. The sample has roughly 140,000 clones, more than 75% seen once. The sequenced sample consisted of PBMCs. The receptors were sampled from a woman aged 40 to 55 in good health and CMV-seropositive.

The chain employs TRBV28 and TRBJ1-2, with 7 bases that match TRBD1. The CDR3 length is 14 residues. J was trimmed by 3 bases and V by 6 bases; bases with no gene match: 7. Germline V gives CDR1 MDHEN, CDR2 SYDVKM. CDR3 in DNA: TGTGCCAGCAGGGGACCGGGACAGCACTATGGCTACACCTTC. It specifies CASRGPGQHYGYTF.

The chain joins TRBV5-1 to TRBJ1-2; TRBD1 matches at 8 bases. J lost 5 bases, V lost 3 bases, and 6 bases had no gene match. The V gene's germline CDR1 is SGHRS and CDR2 YFSETQ. This CDR3 region has 14 residues. CDR3 nucleotide sequence: TGCGCCAGCAGCTCGGGACAGGAACCTTATGGCTACACCTTC. Translated: CASSSGQEPYGYTF.

The rearrangement links TRBV5-4 to TRBJ1-3; TRBD1 is a possible D gene (5 bases). CDR1 and CDR2 from the germline V gene are SGHNT and YYREEE (reference sequence). Deletions cut 6 bases from V and 4 bases from J, with 14 bases between. The CDR3 contains 14 residues. The CDR3 DNA reads as TGTGCCAGCACCCCTCAGGGCCAGGGAAACACCATATATTTT. The encoded protein is CASTPQGQGNTIYF.

This clone was counted a single time. The chain's CDR3 is CASSPGLAVFLGQYF. CDR3 bases: TGTGCCAGCAGCCCTGGACTAGCGGTATTCCTAGGGCAGTACTTC. The chain uses TRBV28 and TRBJ2-7; TRBD2 agrees at 10 bases. The CDR3 sequence is 15 residues long. The V and J ends lost 6 bases and 9 bases, in that order; junction bases with no gene match: 14. CDR1 and CDR2 (germline): MDHEN, SYDVKM.

The rearrangement links TRBV2 to TRBJ2-7; 8 nucleotides agree with TRBD2. This CDR3 region has 14 residues. V was clipped by 2 bases and J by 3 bases; unmatched bases: 3. Looked up from germline, CDR1 is SNHLY and CDR2 is FYNNEI. The DNA for the CDR3 is TGTGCCAGCAGTGAATCGGGGACTAGCTACGAGCAGTACTTC. Amino acid sequence: CASSESGTSYEQYF.

The chain combines TRBV28 with TRBJ2-5; a possible D gene is TRBD1 (6 bases). The CDR3 covers 15 residues. Germline V gives CDR1 MDHEN, CDR2 SYDVKM. V was pared by 4 bases and J by 2 bases, with 14 bases between. The CDR3 is CASSYQGQPQETQYF. The CDR3 DNA is TGTGCCAGCAGTTATCAGGGACAACCGCAAGAGACCCAGTACTTC.

V is TRBV9 and J is TRBJ2-2; 8 bases are shared with TRBD2. CDR3 size: 16 residues. In germline, CDR1 is SGDLS, CDR2 YYNGEE. The J segment lost 3 bases and the V segment lost 2 bases, leaving 6 bases of the junction unmatched. The CDR3, as DNA: TGTGCCAGCAGCGTTCATAGCGGGGCCTACACCGGGGAGCTGTTTTTT. Translating it yields CASSVHSGAYTGELFF.

The chain is built from TRBV5-5 and TRBJ2-5; TRBD1 matches at 7 bases. Germline V lookup: CDR1 SGHKS, CDR2 YYEKEE (reference sequence). The CDR3 is made up of 14 amino acids. The V gene end was trimmed by 0 bases and the J gene end by 1 base; junction bases not matched to a gene: 0. The CDR3: CASSLGQGQETQYF. As DNA, the CDR3 is TGTGCCAGCAGCTTGGGACAGGGCCAAGAGACCCAGTACTTC.

This clone occurred a few times. This rearrangement joins TRBV7-3 to TRBJ1-4; D not certain. Germline CDR1 is SGHTA and CDR2 is FQGTGA. With 2 bases removed from V and 8 bases from J, the gap between germline ends came to 9 bases. The CDR3 has 13 amino acids. The CDR3 sequence: CASSLGPGEKLFF. CDR3 nucleotides: TGTGCCAGCAGCTTAGGCCCGGGAGAAAAACTGTTTTTT. The full variable domain, rest sourced from reference TRBV7-3 and TRBJ1-4, is GAGVSQTPSNKVTEKGKYVELRCDPISGHTALYWYRQSLGQGPEFLIYFQGTGAADDSGLPNDRFFAVRPEGSVSTLKIQRTERGDSAVYLCASSLGPGEKLFFGSGTQLSVL.

This chain links TRBV5-1 with TRBJ2-5, with D tentatively TRBD2 (6 bases). The V end lost 2 bases, the J end lost 3 bases, and 14 bases lay between the germline ends. Looked up from germline, CDR1 is SGHRS and CDR2 is YFSETQ. CDR3 length equals 15 residues. The CDR3 coding sequence is TGCGCCAGCAGCTTATCCGGGAGTTCGGAAGAGACCCAGTACTTC. Amino acid sequence: CASSLSGSSEETQYF.

On this clone: Its ends do not fully match the called genes, so a read error is possible. V and J are TRBV7-6 and TRBJ2-5; D possibly corresponds to TRBD2 (6 bases). Germline assignment: CDR1 SGHVS and CDR2 FNYEAQ. This CDR3 contains 16 residues. The CDR3 spells CASSLAILSRGETQYF. DNA of the CDR3: TGTGCCAGCAGCCTAGCGATCCTGTCTAGGGGAGAGACCCAGTACTTC.

This rearrangement joins TRBV5-1 to TRBJ2-1, with 9 bases aligning to TRBD2. The V gene's germline CDR1 is SGHRS and CDR2 YFSETQ. The J segment lost 15 bases and the V segment lost 3 bases, leaving 16 bases of the junction unmatched. The CDR3 runs 15 residues. CDR3 DNA sequence: TGCGCCAGCAGCTCACAGACTAGCGGAGCCCTAGAGGGGTTCTTC. It encodes CASSSQTSGALEGFF.

This clone has more than one count but fewer than ten. This same CDR3 is encoded by further DNA sequences in the sample. The chain carries TRBV19 and TRBJ1-1; possibly TRBD1 for D (5 bases). Germline values: CDR1 LNHDA, CDR2 SQIVND (reference sequence). This CDR3 region has 12 residues. Trimming took 6 bases from V and 1 from J, leaving 6 bases between them. The CDR3 region is CASRDRNTEAFF. CDR3 nucleotide sequence: TGTGCCAGTAGAGACAGGAACACTGAAGCTTTCTTT.

The chain carries TRBV6-1 and TRBJ2-1; 7 bases are a match to TRBD1. Germline V CDR1 and CDR2: MNHNS, SASEGT. CDR3 length: 15 residues. The J segment lost 0 bases and the V segment lost 7 bases, leaving 6 bases of the junction unmatched. The CDR3 sequence is CASTLGDSSYNEQFF. The CDR3 DNA reads TGTGCCAGCACCCTAGGGGACAGCTCCTACAATGAGCAGTTCTTC.

The chain links TRBV20-1 to TRBJ2-7; 7 bases fit TRBD2. Looked up from germline, CDR1 is DFQATT and CDR2 is SNEGSKA (reference sequence). V dropped 3 bases and J dropped 5; count of bases not matched to a gene: 1. The CDR3 is made up of 11 amino acids. CDR3 amino acids: CSASGGNEQYF. The DNA of the CDR3 is TGCAGTGCTAGCGGGGGGAACGAGCAGTACTTC.

The CDR3: CSIQGAGYEQYF. Here the CDR3 DNA reads TGTTCCATTCAGGGGGCCGGCTACGAGCAGTACTTC. V usage is TRBV7-9 and J usage is TRBJ2-7, with TRBD1 matching 8 bases. This CDR3 spans 12 amino acids. Germline CDR1 is SEHNR and CDR2 is FQNEAQ (reference sequence).

The chain has TRBV5-1 and TRBJ2-1; 7 bases are shared with TRBD2. From germline, CDR1 is SGHRS and CDR2 YFSETQ. The CDR3 covers 15 residues. V dropped 2 bases and J dropped 4; count of bases not matched to a gene: 6. CDR3 DNA sequence: TGCGCCAGCAGCTTAGCTAGCGGAAATTACAATGAGCAGTTCTTC. Amino acids: CASSLASGNYNEQFF.

This clone has just one count. The rearrangement joins TRBV7-6 to TRBJ2-2, with no clear D. The V gene lost 0 bases and the J gene lost 0 bases, with 8 bases spanning the gap. The CDR3 is made up of 16 amino acids. The V gene's germline CDR1 is SGHVS and CDR2 FNYEAQ. Here the CDR3 reads CASSLASLANTGELFF. The CDR3 coding sequence is TGTGCCAGCAGCTTAGCTTCTCTCGCGAACACCGGGGAGCTGTTTTTT.

This chain links TRBV6-5 with TRBJ2-7; 7 bases map to TRBD2. V lost 2 bases to trimming and J lost 6 bases; unmatched junction nucleotides: 10. Germline CDR1 reads MNHEY; CDR2 reads SVGAGI. The CDR3 has 15 amino acids. As DNA, the CDR3 is TGTGCCAGCAGTTACGGTGGACTAGAACGTTTCGAGCAGTACTTC. Residues: CASSYGGLERFEQYF.

The gene calls are TRBV6-1 and TRBJ1-2, with D unresolved. V was shortened by 6 bases and J by 0 bases, with 5 bases between the two germline ends. The CDR3 extends over 12 amino acids. Germline CDR1 is MNHNS and CDR2 is SASEGT. The CDR3 bases are TGTGCCAGCAGGCAGGCTAACTATGGCTACACCTTC. It is translated as CASRQANYGYTF.

The chain uses TRBV11-3 and TRBJ2-5; D possibly corresponds to TRBD2 (6 bases). In germline, CDR1 is SGHNT, CDR2 YENEEA. V gave up 4 bases and J gave up 2 bases, with 14 bases separating them. The CDR3 is made up of 15 amino acids. This chain's CDR3 is CASSSGDPEQETQYF. The CDR3 nucleotides read TGTGCCAGCAGCTCGGGAGACCCGGAGCAAGAGACCCAGTACTTC.

This chain joins TRBV6-1 and TRBJ1-1, with D possibly TRBD1 on 5 matching bases. V lost 10 bases and J lost 4, with 16 bases in between. The CDR3 spans 13 residues. Germline CDR1 and CDR2: MNHNS and SASEGT. The CDR3: CATTNQGSTEAFF. The CDR3, as DNA: TGTGCCACCACCAACCAGGGTTCCACTGAAGCTTTCTTT.